What follows are 32 T cell receptor beta chains derived from one specimen sequenced in a study of T cells after yellow fever vaccination. MiXCR, applied by TCRdb to the 5' RACE reads, yields one record per CDR3 protein. The sample lists roughly 170,000 distinct CDR3 sequences, roughly 6.4% occurring once. The specimen was CD4+ T cells sorted from PBMCs, collected on the day of the first yellow fever vaccination. These receptors were collected from a man aged 18 to 30 who received the YFV17D yellow fever vaccine.

The DNA of the CDR3 is TGTGCCAGCAGCCTGGCAAGGCCTAACTATGGCTACACCTTC. Protein product: CASSLARPNYGYTF. V usage is TRBV28 and J usage is TRBJ1-2; D gene ambiguous. The CDR3 contains 14 residues. Trimming took 6 bases from V and 0 from J, leaving 11 bases between them. Germline CDR1 MDHEN, CDR2 SYDVKM.

In this sample, this clonotype turned up many times. The chain joins TRBV7-2 to TRBJ2-5; 7 bases are a match to TRBD2. J was trimmed by 5 bases and V by 5 bases; bases with no gene match: 2. The length of the CDR3 is 12 residues. CDR1 and CDR2 from the germline V gene are SGHTA and FQGNSA. CDR3 in amino acids: CASSHGGETQYF. The CDR3 nucleotides are TGTGCCAGCAGCCACGGGGGGGAGACCCAGTACTTC.

The V gene is TRBV5-4, the J gene TRBJ1-3; D may be TRBD1 (5 bases). V was trimmed by 0 bases and J by 1 base, leaving 14 bases between them. The V gene's germline CDR1 is SGHNT and CDR2 YYREEE (reference sequence). This CDR3 has 17 amino acids. CDR3 DNA: TGTGCCAGCAGCTTGGACGAGGGGATCGGGTCTGGAAACACCATATATTTT. This sequence encodes CASSLDEGIGSGNTIYF.

This clonotype was seen at least ten times. DNA of the CDR3: TGCGCCAGCAGCTTGGACAGTAACACAGCCTACGAGCAGTACGTC. This sequence encodes CASSLDSNTAYEQYV. The chain joins TRBV5-1 to TRBJ2-7; unclear D gene. Looked up from germline, CDR1 is SGHRS and CDR2 is YFSETQ. V was pared by 0 bases and J by 2 bases, with 12 bases between. The CDR3 consists of 15 residues.

In this sample, this clonotype turned up many times. The rearrangement links TRBV7-3 to TRBJ2-5; the D gene is possibly TRBD2 (5 bases). Germline CDR1 is SGHTA and CDR2 is FQGTGA. Trimming took off 5 bases at V and 3 bases at J, with 10 bases between the two ends. The CDR3 contains 13 residues. CDR3 nucleotides: TGTGCCAGCAGCGTCAGGCGGGAAGAGACCCAGTACTTC. It codes for CASSVRREETQYF.

This clonotype was detected only a few times. This chain links TRBV28 with TRBJ2-7, with 12 positions matching TRBD2. This CDR3 has 18 amino acids. Trimming took 5 bases from V and 6 from J; bases not matched to a gene: 17. Germline assignment: CDR1 MDHEN and CDR2 SYDVKM. The CDR3 loop is CASSPSPASGGASGEQYV. The CDR3 DNA sequence: TGTGCCAGCAGTCCCTCCCCCGCTAGCGGGGGGGCCTCGGGCGAGCAGTACGTC.

V usage is TRBV4-2 and J usage is TRBJ2-5; TRBD1 or TRBD2 may be the D gene (5 bases each). Germline-derived CDR1 and CDR2 are LGHNA and YNFKEQ. The V end was cut by 2 bases, the J end by 3 bases, with 10 bases between. The CDR3 is 14 amino acids. The DNA of the CDR3 is TGTGCCAGCAGCCAAACAGGACTGGAAGAGACCCAGTACTTC. It codes for CASSQTGLEETQYF.

This clonotype was picked up many times. CDR3 coding DNA: TGTGCCAGTCGGGGGGCCGACGCCGGGGAGCTGTTTTTT. Residues: CASRGADAGELFF. The chain combines TRBV10-3 with TRBJ2-2; a possible D gene is TRBD2 (7 bases). This CDR3 spans 13 amino acids. Trimming shortened V by 10 bases and J by 6 bases, and 15 bases separated the two germline ends. Looked up from germline, CDR1 is ENHRY and CDR2 is SYGVKD.

In this sample, this clonotype turned up a few times. The chain is built from TRBV7-2 and TRBJ2-3, with D possibly being TRBD2 (7 bases). In germline, CDR1 is SGHTA, CDR2 FQGNSA. Trimming removed 2 bases from V and 5 bases from J, with 14 bases in between. The CDR3 has 15 residues. CDR3 DNA sequence: TGTGCCAGCAGCTTAATGGGGGGGCGTGAAGATACGCAGTATTTT. Amino acid sequence: CASSLMGGREDTQYF. Looking up the rest from reference TRBV7-2 and TRBJ2-3 gives the full variable domain: GAGVSQSPSNKVTEKGKDVELRCDPISGHTALYWYRQSLGQGLEFLIYFQGNSAPDKSGLPSDRFSAERTGGSVSTLTIQRTQQEDSAVYLCASSLMGGREDTQYFGPGTRLTVL.

The sample holds a few counts of this clonotype. The rearrangement links TRBV5-4 to TRBJ2-5; 9 positions match TRBD1. CDR3 size: 15 residues. Germline-derived CDR1 and CDR2 are SGHNT and YYREEE (reference sequence). J gave up 2 bases and V 4 bases, and 6 bases lay outside the gene matches. The chain's CDR3 is CASSQGTGNQETQYF. CDR3 coding DNA: TGTGCCAGCAGCCAAGGGACAGGGAATCAAGAGACCCAGTACTTC.

This clonotype was observed at least ten times. The chain carries TRBV5-1 and TRBJ2-5; unclear D gene. Between the trimmed V and J ends, which lost 0 bases and 6 bases, there was a span of 15 bases. CDR3 length: 15 amino acids. From germline, CDR1 is SGHRS and CDR2 YFSETQ. DNA for the CDR3: TGCGCCAGCAGCTTGGCTTCTGCGTTGTTAAAGACCCAGTACTTC. Its protein product is CASSLASALLKTQYF.

This clonotype was found a few times. CDR3 sequence (DNA): TGTGCCAGTAGAAACCGGGGGGGTACCCCAGATACGCAGTATTTT. This translates into CASRNRGGTPDTQYF. J is TRBJ2-3 and V is TRBV19; 8 bases are shared with TRBD2. The V segment lost 6 bases and the J segment 4 bases; nucleotides outside the gene matches: 9. The CDR3 covers 15 residues. Germline V gene lookup returns CDR1 LNHDA and CDR2 SQIVND (reference sequence).

This clonotype was recorded at least ten times. The chain employs TRBV7-8 and TRBJ2-1, with D unresolved. Germline V CDR1 and CDR2: SGHVS, FQNEAQ. Deletions cut 4 bases from V and 6 bases from J, with 7 bases between. The CDR3 has 12 amino acids. CDR3 sequence reads: CASSSIGNEQFF. The CDR3 nucleotides are TGTGCCAGCAGCTCCATAGGCAATGAGCAGTTCTTC.

The rearrangement links TRBV5-3 to TRBJ2-1; D is perhaps TRBD2 (7 bases). Being an ORF, TRBV5-3 has a function that is uncertain. This CDR3 contains 16 residues. V was shortened by 8 bases and J by 8 bases, with 26 bases between the two germline ends. Here the CDR3 reads CARGSGLGGHIDEQFF. In DNA, the CDR3 is TGTGCCAGGGGCTCCGGGCTGGGGGGGCATATCGATGAGCAGTTCTTC.

The sample holds many counts of this clonotype. V and J are TRBV28 and TRBJ2-1; TRBD2 matches 8 bases. The CDR3 totals 20 residues. Unmatched junction bases numbered 21, after V lost 5 bases and J lost 3 bases. The V gene's germline CDR1 is MDHEN and CDR2 SYDVKM. The CDR3 DNA sequence: TGTGCCAGCAGTCAACTTGGTGCGGGGGGACTAATGAAGAACTACAATGAGCAGTTCTTC. Its translation is CASSQLGAGGLMKNYNEQFF.

This clonotype was picked up many times. J is TRBJ1-3 and V is TRBV11-2; perhaps TRBD1 as D (6 bases). The CDR3 spans 12 residues. The V gene lost 3 bases and the J gene lost 8 bases, with 8 bases spanning the gap. CDR1 and CDR2 from the germline V gene are SGHAT and FQNNGV. In nucleotides, the CDR3 is TGTGCCAGCAGCTTCTCAGGGGACACCATATATTTT. Protein product: CASSFSGDTIYF.

This chain connects TRBV10-3 to TRBJ1-1; D may be TRBD1 (6 bases). The CDR3 covers 14 residues. Per germline, CDR1 ENHRY and CDR2 SYGVKD. Trimming left V 4 bases short and J 2 bases short, with 11 bases between. Here the CDR3 DNA reads TGTGCCATCAGTGGACAGGTCTCCAACACTGAAGCTTTCTTT. Translated, it gives CAISGQVSNTEAFF.

On this clonotype itself: This may be a read error: a much more frequent sequence differs by one nucleotide. The chain combines TRBV20-1 with TRBJ2-3; D uncertain. Germline V gene sequence: CDR1 DFQATT, CDR2 SNEGSKA (reference sequence). Trimming stripped 3 bases from V and 0 bases from J, with 7 bases between. The CDR3 is 13 residues long. The CDR3 DNA follows: TGCAGTGCTAGGTTGGTTAGCACAGATACGCAGTATTTT. It yields the protein CSARLVSTDTQYF.

This clonotype came up a few times. The V call is TRBV7-9, the J call TRBJ2-7, with TRBD2 identical over 9 bases. This CDR3 spans 13 amino acids. Germline lookup yields CDR1 SEHNR and CDR2 FQNEAQ (reference sequence). Trimming at V came to 3 bases and at J to 5 bases, leaving 2 bases not matched to a gene. CDR3 sequence (DNA): TGTGCCAGCAGCTTGGGACTAGCAAACGAGCAGTACGTC. Protein sequence: CASSLGLANEQYV.

This rearrangement joins TRBV7-2 to TRBJ2-5; unclear D gene. The CDR3 has 13 residues. The germline CDR1 and CDR2 sequences are SGHTA and FQGNSA. The V gene lost 4 bases and the J gene lost 5 bases, with 11 bases spanning the gap. As DNA, the CDR3 is TGTGCCAGCAGCTCTCTGGTAGGCGAGACCCAGTACTTC. Protein product: CASSSLVGETQYF.

This clonotype was counted ten times or more. The chain joins TRBV4-1 to TRBJ1-5; 9 nucleotides line up with TRBD1. Germline CDR1 and CDR2: MGHRA and YSYEKL. V was pared by 3 bases and J by 3 bases, with 6 bases of the junction left unmatched. This CDR3 is 16 amino acids long. DNA for the CDR3: TGCGCCAGCAGCCAGCCGGGACAGGGTCCCAATCAGCCCCAGCATTTT. Translating gives CASSQPGQGPNQPQHF.

This clonotype appeared many times. The CDR3 spells CASTGTSGAVNEQYF. The CDR3 DNA is TGTGCCAGCACCGGGACTAGCGGGGCGGTGAACGAGCAGTACTTC. V gene TRBV18 combines with J gene TRBJ2-7; 13 bases align to TRBD2. This CDR3 is built from 15 residues. From germline, CDR1 is KGHSH and CDR2 LQKENI. V was pared by 8 bases and J by 5 bases, with 9 bases of the junction left unmatched. Supplemented by reference TRBV18 and TRBJ2-7, the full variable domain reads NAGVMQNPRHLVRRRGQEARLRCSPMKGHSHVYWYRQLPEEGLKFMVYLQKENIIDESGMPKERFSAEFPKEGPSILRIQQVVRGDSAAYFCASTGTSGAVNEQYFGPGTRLTVT.

V gene TRBV29-1 combines with J gene TRBJ2-2; 11 bases match TRBD2. CDR1 is SQVTM and CDR2 is ANQGSEA in the germline V gene. CDR3 length equals 14 residues. After removal of 4 bases from V and 5 bases from J, the junction contained 3 bases not matched to a gene. CDR3 loop: CSVGLAGGTGELFF. The CDR3 region has the DNA TGCAGCGTTGGATTAGCGGGGGGGACCGGGGAGCTGTTTTTT.

The V call is TRBV19, the J call TRBJ2-2, with 13 nucleotides matching TRBD2. This CDR3 is built from 16 residues. V dropped 10 bases and J dropped 7; count of bases not matched to a gene: 12. Per germline, CDR1 LNHDA and CDR2 SQIVND (reference sequence). CDR3 coding DNA: TGTGCCACCACCGACTCAACTAGCGGGGGGGTCGGGGAGCTGTTTTTT. Its protein is CATTDSTSGGVGELFF.

At least ten counts were recorded for this clonotype. The chain uses TRBV28 and TRBJ1-6; 9 bases line up with TRBD1. The junction had 8 bases not matched to a gene; V was cut back by 4 bases and J by 10 bases. This CDR3 comprises 15 residues. Germline V gene data show CDR1 as MDHEN and CDR2 as SYDVKM. CDR3 residues: CASSSRRDRESPLHF. In DNA form, the CDR3 reads TGTGCCAGCAGTTCGCGCCGGGACAGGGAATCACCCCTCCACTTT.

With respect to this clonotype: A much larger clone lies one base from this, so it may be a read error. The rearrangement links TRBV5-1 to TRBJ1-3; D not certain. V was trimmed by 6 bases and J by 1 base, leaving 11 bases between them. Germline values: CDR1 SGHRS, CDR2 YFSETQ. The length of the CDR3 is 14 residues. The chain's CDR3 is CASIDGTSGNTIYF. CDR3 DNA sequence: TGCGCCAGCATCGACGGAACATCTGGAAACACCATATATTTT.

V gene TRBV7-9 combines with J gene TRBJ2-3, with D perhaps matching TRBD2 (6 bases). Germline V gene data show CDR1 as SEHNR and CDR2 as FQNEAQ (reference sequence). This CDR3 is built from 17 residues. Between the trimmed V and J ends, which lost 2 bases and 4 bases, there was a span of 19 bases. This CDR3 is CASSLLRALASADTQYF. The CDR3, as DNA: TGTGCCAGCAGCTTATTAAGGGCTCTAGCGTCTGCAGATACGCAGTATTTT.

This clonotype was seen many times. The chain has TRBV12-5 and TRBJ1-2, with unresolved D. V was cut by 2 bases and J by 3 bases, with 7 bases left in between. CDR3 length equals 13 residues. CDR1 and CDR2 from the germline V gene are LGHNT and FRNRAP. In DNA, the CDR3 is TGTGCTAGTGGTTTGCCTTTAGACTATGGCTACACCTTC. It translates to CASGLPLDYGYTF.

The chain combines TRBV7-2 with TRBJ2-7; 7 bases match TRBD1. J was trimmed by 0 bases and V by 0 bases; bases with no gene match: 2. This CDR3 is 15 amino acids long. Germline V gene lookup returns CDR1 SGHTA and CDR2 FQGNSA. CDR3 region: CASSLAQGVSYEQYV. The CDR3 DNA follows: TGTGCCAGCAGCTTAGCGCAGGGGGTCTCCTACGAGCAGTACGTC.

This clonotype came up many times. This chain uses TRBV7-2 with TRBJ2-3; no clear D gene. The V and J ends lost 4 bases and 2 bases respectively, with 16 bases between them. Germline loops: CDR1 SGHTA, CDR2 FQGNSA. The CDR3 totals 16 residues. The CDR3: CASSSSGGFVTDTQYF. CDR3 nucleotides: TGTGCCAGCAGCTCAAGTGGTGGGTTTGTCACAGATACGCAGTATTTT.

In this sample, this clonotype turned up many times. The chain is built from TRBV9 and TRBJ1-1; the D is unclear. V was trimmed by 0 bases and J by 0 bases, leaving 12 bases between them. Germline assignment: CDR1 SGDLS and CDR2 YYNGEE. This CDR3 is built from 16 residues. In nucleotides, the CDR3 is TGTGCCAGCAGCGTAGGAGACGGATCGATGAACACTGAAGCTTTCTTT. It codes for CASSVGDGSMNTEAFF.

This clonotype was observed at least ten times. The chain links TRBV18 to TRBJ2-1, with 10 bases fitting TRBD1. Germline values: CDR1 KGHSH, CDR2 LQKENI. The ends lost 3 bases at V and 4 bases at J; junction bases unmatched: 3. The CDR3 length is 15 residues. CDR3 coding DNA: TGTGCCAGCTCACCCGGGACAGGGGTATACAATGAGCAGTTCTTC. It yields the protein CASSPGTGVYNEQFF.